The 3 T cell receptor beta chains below all came from one sample that was sequenced in a study of a mutant IDH1 vaccine in newly diagnosed glioma. The antigens of these receptors remain unknown. Time point of the sample: week 11, during vaccination. The investigators gave 300 ug of mutant IDH1 20-mer peptide in each vaccine dose, together with topical imiquimod. Repertoires were generated with immunoSEQ multiplex PCR, while TCRdb's copy carries only in-frame clones and drops some. The sample has tens of thousands of clones, approximately 84% seen once. Sequencing used PBMCs, obtained from a glioma patient whose treatment included an IDH1 peptide vaccine. The origin of the receptors is a woman aged 50 to 60 with glioma.

The chain recombines TRBV5-1 with TRBJ2-2, with D tentatively TRBD1 (6 bases). The CDR3 is 13 residues long. The germline gives CDR1 SGHRS, CDR2 YFSETQ. The ends were cut back, 5 bases at V and 4 bases at J, with 9 bases in the middle. The DNA of the CDR3 is TGCGCCAGCAGAGCAGGGGCCACCGGGGAGCTGTTTTTT. Encoded protein: CASRAGATGELFF.

This chain links TRBV5-1 with TRBJ2-4; 7 nucleotides agree with TRBD2. V dropped 8 bases and J dropped 0; count of bases not matched to a gene: 5. The CDR3 extends over 14 amino acids. Germline-derived CDR1 and CDR2 are SGHRS and YFSETQ. CDR3 loop: CARLAMLAKNIQYF. In DNA, the CDR3 is TGCGCCAGACTAGCGATGTTAGCCAAAAACATTCAGTACTTC.

The genes are TRBV5-4 and TRBJ2-7; 9 nucleotides line up with TRBD1. Germline V gene data show CDR1 as SGHNT and CDR2 as YYREEE (reference sequence). This CDR3 comprises 14 residues. The junction had 3 bases not matched to a gene; V was cut back by 3 bases and J by 2 bases. CDR3 sequence (DNA): TGTGCCAGCAGCTGGACAGGGGCTACCTACGAGCAGTACTTC. This sequence encodes CASSWTGATYEQYF.